This T cell receptor beta chain appears in the sequencing data of a study of early T cells in non-severe SARS-CoV-2 infection. Study information: RNA in bulk from unsorted whole blood was sequenced, and chains were unpaired. Overall study findings and caveats: CD4 and private specificities were missed by VDJdb matching, which favored anti-spike CD8 responses.

In its sample, this clonotype was seen many times. Antigen: not known. With 5 bases removed from V and 6 bases from J, the gap between germline ends came to 15 bases. Germline V gives CDR1 SGHTA, CDR2 FQGNSA. The CDR3 contains 14 residues. cDNA molecules, individually, were tagged with unique molecular identifiers. MiXCR was run by TCRdb on the 5' RACE reads, yielding one entry per CDR3 protein. The table has approximately 43,000 distinct CDR3 sequences, roughly 6.6% seen once. The sequence was obtained from an adult who was a healthcare worker with PCR-confirmed SARS-CoV-2 infection or an uninfected control (not recorded which). The chain recombines TRBV7-2 with TRBJ2-3; D remains unclear. Sequenced input: whole blood. The CDR3 DNA sequence: TGTGCCAGCAGCCCCTCAACCGGATTTGATACGCAGTATTTT. Its translation is CASSPSTGFDTQYF.